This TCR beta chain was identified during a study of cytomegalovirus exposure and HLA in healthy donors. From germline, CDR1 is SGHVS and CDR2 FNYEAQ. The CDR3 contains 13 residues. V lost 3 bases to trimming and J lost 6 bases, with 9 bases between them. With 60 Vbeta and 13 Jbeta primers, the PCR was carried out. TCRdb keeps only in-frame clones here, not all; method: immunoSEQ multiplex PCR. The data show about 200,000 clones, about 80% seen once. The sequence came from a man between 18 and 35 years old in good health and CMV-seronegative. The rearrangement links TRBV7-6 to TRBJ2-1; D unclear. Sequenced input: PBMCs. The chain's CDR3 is CASSFVSSNEQFF. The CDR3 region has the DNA TGTGCCAGCAGCTTTGTGTCGAGCAATGAGCAGTTCTTC.